This TCR beta chain originates from a study of cytomegalovirus exposure and HLA in healthy donors. Study summary: Prior work identified more than 90 million unique TCR beta sequences in approximately 180 million T cells. Genotyping showed 81% of roughly 390 donors falling in the Caucasian-associated ancestry cluster. Study results and caveats: In an earlier analysis, in roughly 580 donors, most V segments appeared productive either ~90% or ~30% of the time. Compared with the roughly 700-donor mean, an Asian-associated ancestry cluster reportedly had fewer N-insertions, according to a later analysis.

Vbeta (60) and Jbeta (13) primers were used in the PCR. Profiled with immunoSEQ multiplex PCR; TCRdb holds only in-frame clones, not every one. The sample records roughly 100,000 clones, roughly 80% being singletons. The germline V gene encodes CDR1 SGDLS and CDR2 YYNGEE. This CDR3 has 14 residues. V lost 0 bases and J lost 3, with 9 bases in between. As concerns this clone: Its antigen is undetermined.

The chain has TRBV9 and TRBJ1-2; a possible D gene is TRBD1 (5 bases). The clonotype comes from a man aged 30 to 45 in good health and CMV-seropositive. Material: PBMCs. DNA of the CDR3: TGTGCCAGCAGCGTAGATCTGGGGCACTATGGCTACACCTTC. Translation: CASSVDLGHYGYTF.